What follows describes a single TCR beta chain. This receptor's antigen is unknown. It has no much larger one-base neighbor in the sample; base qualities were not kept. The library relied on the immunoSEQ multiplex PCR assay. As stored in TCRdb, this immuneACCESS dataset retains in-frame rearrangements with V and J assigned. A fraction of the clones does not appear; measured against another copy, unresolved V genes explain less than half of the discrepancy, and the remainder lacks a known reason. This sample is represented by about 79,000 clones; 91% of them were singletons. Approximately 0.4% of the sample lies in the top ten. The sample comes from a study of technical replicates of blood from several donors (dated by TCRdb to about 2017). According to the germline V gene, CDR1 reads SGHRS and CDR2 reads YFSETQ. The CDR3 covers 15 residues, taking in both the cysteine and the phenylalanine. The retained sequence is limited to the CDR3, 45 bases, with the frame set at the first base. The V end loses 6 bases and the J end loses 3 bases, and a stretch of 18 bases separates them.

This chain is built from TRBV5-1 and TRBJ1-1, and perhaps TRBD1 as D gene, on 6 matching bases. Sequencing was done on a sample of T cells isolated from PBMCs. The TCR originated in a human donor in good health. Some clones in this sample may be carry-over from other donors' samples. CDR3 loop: CASTELGAMHTEAFF. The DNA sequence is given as TGCGCCAGCACAGAGTTGGGGGCGATGCACACTGAAGCTTTCTTT.